Below are 22 T cell receptor beta chains sequenced from a single sample in a study of blood T cell repertoires in COVID-19. Using immunoSEQ multiplex PCR, the repertoire was profiled, and TCRdb retains in-frame clones only, with some absent. The sample has about 54,000 clones, approximately 85% seen once; the top ten hold 10% to 15%. Sequenced input: peripheral blood. The receptors shown here come from a human donor in a cohort sampled during active COVID-19.

This chain links TRBV5-4 with TRBJ2-5, with a weak D call TRBD2 (5 bases). In germline, CDR1 is SGHNT, CDR2 YYREEE (reference sequence). The CDR3 consists of 15 residues. With 0 bases removed from V and 4 bases from J, the gap between germline ends came to 13 bases. The CDR3 spells CASSLDHVGVETQYF. CDR3 nucleotides: TGTGCCAGCAGCTTGGATCACGTGGGAGTAGAGACCCAGTACTTC. The entire variable domain, with the rest obtained from reference TRBV5-4 and TRBJ2-5, is as follows: ETGVTQSPTHLIKTRGQQVTLRCSSQSGHNTVSWYQQALGQGPQFIFQYYREEENGRGNFPPRFSGLQFPNYSSELNVNALELDDSALYLCASSLDHVGVETQYFGPGTRLLVL.

This chain uses TRBV18 with TRBJ1-1; D not certain. The CDR3 consists of 13 residues. CDR1 is KGHSH and CDR2 is LQKENI in the germline V gene. Trimming removed 3 bases at V and 1 base at J, with 6 bases between. The CDR3 bases are TGTGCCAGCTCACCGGGAGGGAACACTGAAGCTTTCTTT. This sequence encodes CASSPGGNTEAFF.

The chain is built from TRBV4-1 and TRBJ2-5; D is possibly TRBD2 (5 bases). Deletions cut 0 bases from V and 9 bases from J, with 14 bases between. Germline CDR1 reads MGHRA; CDR2 reads YSYEKL. The CDR3 consists of 14 residues. In DNA, the CDR3 is TGCGCCAGCAGCCAAGATATGGGAGCGTCGGCCCAGTACTTC. It encodes CASSQDMGASAQYF.

This chain connects TRBV23-1 to TRBJ1-5; D may be TRBD1 (5 bases). TRBV23-1 is designated an ORF whose function remains uncertain. Trimming took off 0 bases at V and 4 bases at J, with 13 bases between the two ends. The CDR3 is made up of 16 amino acids. In DNA form, the CDR3 reads TGCGCCAGCAGTCAATCGATAGGGGAAACTAATCAGCCCCAGCATTTT. Its translation is CASSQSIGETNQPQHF.

The V gene is TRBV6-5, the J gene TRBJ1-5, with D possibly TRBD1 on 6 matching bases. The CDR3 contains 15 residues. The V gene lost 8 bases and the J gene lost 0 bases, with 14 bases spanning the gap. CDR1 and CDR2 from the germline V gene are MNHEY and SVGAGI. The CDR3 region has the DNA TGTGCCAGCGGTCTGGACAGAGATAGCAATCAGCCCCAGCATTTT. Residues: CASGLDRDSNQPQHF.

This clone was observed once. The gene calls are TRBV9 and TRBJ2-2, with TRBD2 matching over 9 bases. Germline lookup yields CDR1 SGDLS and CDR2 YYNGEE. The CDR3 has 18 residues. V gave up 4 bases and J gave up 4 bases; unmatched junction bases: 14. DNA of the CDR3: TGTGCCAGCAGCCCGGGAAGGGCGGGAGGGCGCGGCACCGGGGAGCTGTTTTTT. Translating it yields CASSPGRAGGRGTGELFF.

The chain couples TRBV5-1 to TRBJ1-2, with D unresolved. The CDR3 spans 15 residues. The germline V and J ends were trimmed by 3 bases and 0 bases, with 12 bases remaining between them. Per the germline V gene, CDR1 is SGHRS and CDR2 is YFSETQ. This chain's CDR3 is CASSWSSGANYGYTF. CDR3 nucleotides: TGCGCCAGCAGCTGGAGTTCGGGAGCTAACTATGGCTACACCTTC.

The chain employs TRBV7-2 and TRBJ2-3, with 14 nucleotides matching TRBD2. Trimming took 5 bases from V and 4 from J; bases not matched to a gene: 11. The CDR3 runs 18 residues. The germline CDR1 and CDR2 sequences are SGHTA and FQGNSA. The CDR3 DNA follows: TGTGCCAGCAGCCCTCGGACTAGCGGGAGGAGGTCCGCAGATACGCAGTATTTT. The encoded protein is CASSPRTSGRRSADTQYF.

This clone has more than one count but fewer than ten. The chain recombines TRBV9 with TRBJ1-1, with unresolved D. Germline loops: CDR1 SGDLS, CDR2 YYNGEE. CDR3 length: 15 amino acids. V was clipped by 0 bases and J by 4 bases, with 13 bases between them. CDR3 sequence (DNA): TGTGCCAGCAGCGTAGCACCTACGGTCTTCACTGAAGCTTTCTTT. Encoded protein: CASSVAPTVFTEAFF.

J is TRBJ2-1 and V is TRBV7-3; 8 bases match TRBD2. Germline values: CDR1 SGHTA, CDR2 FQGTGA. The CDR3 runs to 13 residues. After removal of 7 bases from V and 5 bases from J, the junction contained 4 bases not matched to a gene. In DNA, the CDR3 is TGTGCCAGCACCATGACTAGCGACAATGAGCAGTTCTTC. This gives the protein CASTMTSDNEQFF.

As for this clone: Other DNA sequences in the same sample also yield this CDR3. The gene calls are TRBV28 and TRBJ2-7; 11 bases match TRBD1. The CDR3 has 13 residues. V lost 7 bases and J lost 5; bases outside the gene matches: 4. Per germline, CDR1 MDHEN and CDR2 SYDVKM. Here the CDR3 reads CASTRDRGNEQYF. The DNA of the CDR3 is TGTGCCAGCACCCGGGACAGGGGGAACGAGCAGTACTTC.

This clone was counted between two and nine times. This chain links TRBV11-2 with TRBJ2-2; 11 bases line up with TRBD2. In germline, CDR1 is SGHAT, CDR2 FQNNGV. CDR3 length equals 16 residues. The V gene end was trimmed by 2 bases and the J gene end by 6 bases; junction bases not matched to a gene: 5. The CDR3: CASSLTSGSFPGELFF. The CDR3 DNA follows: TGTGCCAGCAGCTTAACTAGCGGGAGTTTTCCCGGGGAGCTGTTTTTT.

V is TRBV18 and J is TRBJ1-5; 8 nucleotides match TRBD1. CDR3 length: 15 residues. The germline V gene encodes CDR1 KGHSH and CDR2 LQKENI. Germline trimming cut 6 bases from V and 4 bases from J; bases unmatched to any gene: 8. The DNA of the CDR3 is TGTGCCAGCTCGTCAGGGACAGGTGGGAATCAGCCCCAGCATTTT. This encodes CASSSGTGGNQPQHF.

The CDR3 DNA sequence: TGTGCCAGTAGTTCTAGGACAGGGGGCAGGAGCCCCCCTTACGAGCAGTACTTC. Translating gives CASSSRTGGRSPPYEQYF. The chain joins TRBV19 to TRBJ2-7; 11 bases line up with TRBD1. The CDR3 spans 18 residues. J gave up 4 bases and V 5 bases, and 16 bases lay outside the gene matches. CDR1 is LNHDA, CDR2 SQIVND, per germline (reference sequence).

This clone was seen just once. This rearrangement joins TRBV27 to TRBJ2-7; TRBD2 matches 7 bases. The CDR3 is 15 amino acids. Trimming took 6 bases from V and 5 from J; bases not matched to a gene: 13. Germline loops: CDR1 MNHEY, CDR2 SMNVEV (reference sequence). CDR3: CASRSNGLGKNEQYF. For the CDR3, the DNA is TGTGCCAGCAGATCCAACGGACTAGGGAAGAACGAGCAGTACTTC.

This clone appeared a single time. The rearrangement uses TRBV7-9 and TRBJ2-7; D may be TRBD1 (5 bases). The germline CDR1 and CDR2 sequences are SEHNR and FQNEAQ (reference sequence). There are 14 residues in the CDR3. Trimming stripped 5 bases from V and 6 bases from J, with 17 bases between. The DNA for the CDR3 is TGTGCCAGCAGCCTGGACACGGAGCCGGGCGAGCAGTACTTC. It translates to CASSLDTEPGEQYF. Variable domain in full (rest from reference TRBV7-9 and TRBJ2-7): DTGVSQNPRHKITKRGQNVTFRCDPISEHNRLYWYRQTLGQGPEFLTYFQNEAQLEKSRLLSDRFSAERPKGSFSTLEIQRTEQGDSAMYLCASSLDTEPGEQYFGPGTRLTVT.

The V and J genes are TRBV27 and TRBJ1-2, with D possibly TRBD1 on 5 matching bases. The CDR3 contains 14 residues. V gave up 4 bases and J gave up 1 base, with 10 bases separating them. Looked up from germline, CDR1 is MNHEY and CDR2 is SMNVEV (reference sequence). In nucleotides, the CDR3 is TGTGCCAGCAGTTGGTCGACAGTTAACTATGGCTACACCTTC. Translation gives CASSWSTVNYGYTF.

The V call is TRBV7-6, the J call TRBJ2-1; a possible D gene is TRBD2 (6 bases). Germline CDR1 is SGHVS and CDR2 is FNYEAQ. With 2 bases removed from V and 6 bases from J, the gap between germline ends came to 23 bases. This CDR3 has 18 residues. CDR3 DNA: TGTGCCAGCAGCTTATCGACCCCTTCGGCTAGCGCGACCAATGAGCAGTTCTTC. Encoded protein: CASSLSTPSASATNEQFF.

The rearrangement links TRBV4-1 to TRBJ2-1; 10 bases agree with TRBD1. This CDR3 has 16 amino acids. V lost 1 base to trimming and J lost 6 bases; unmatched junction nucleotides: 6. The germline CDR1 and CDR2 sequences are MGHRA and YSYEKL. The chain's CDR3 is CASSQGQGQGFNEQFF. CDR3 sequence (DNA): TGCGCCAGCAGCCAAGGGCAGGGACAGGGGTTCAATGAGCAGTTCTTC.

The CDR3 spells CASRLAGDGDEQFF. CDR3 bases: TGCGCCAGCCGACTAGCGGGAGACGGGGATGAGCAGTTCTTC. The genes are TRBV10-1 and TRBJ2-1; 12 bases line up with TRBD2. CDR1 is WNHNN and CDR2 is SYGVQD in the germline V gene (reference sequence). V lost 8 bases to trimming and J lost 8 bases; unmatched junction nucleotides: 7. The CDR3 runs to 14 residues.

This rearrangement joins TRBV2 to TRBJ1-3, with D unresolved. V gave up 0 bases and J gave up 3 bases, with 6 bases separating them. Germline CDR1 SNHLY, CDR2 FYNNEI. The CDR3 is made up of 14 amino acids. As DNA, the CDR3 is TGTGCCAGCAGTGAAGCGCGAGGTGGAAACACCATATATTTT. Its protein product is CASSEARGGNTIYF.

The CDR3 DNA sequence: TGTGCCAGCAGCCAAGATTCGGGGGGGGAGACCCAGTACTTC. Translation gives CASSQDSGGETQYF. The chain links TRBV3-1 (or the pseudogene TRBV3-2) to TRBJ2-5, with TRBD2 matching over 8 bases. This CDR3 has 14 amino acids. Germline CDR1 reads LGHDT; CDR2 reads YNNKEL (reference sequence). V shed 0 bases, J shed 5 bases, and the junction held 2 bases outside the gene matches.